This T cell receptor (beta chain) was identified during a study of shared clonotypes between healthy human individuals. The overall study: The plates for each donor numbered three CD4 naive, three CD4 memory, two CD8 naive and one CD8 memory. Whole-study results and caveats: In a handful of donors, around 4.5% of naive CD4 clonotypes appeared in common.

This clone was observed a single time. The target antigen is unknown. Produced via immunoSEQ multiplex PCR; TCRdb's table is partial and in-frame only. The profile covers 2 million to 2.5 million clones, with approximately 94% appearing a single time and roughly 0.13% taken by the ten largest. The sequence derives from a man younger than 35 in good health. The sample consisted of naive CD4+ T cells sorted from blood. This sample's subset: CD45RA+ positively selected.

CDR3 sequence reads: CASSPSRGTDNEQFF. CDR3 nucleotide sequence: TGCGCCAGCAGTCCCTCGAGAGGGACTGACAATGAGCAGTTCTTC. This rearrangement joins TRBV10-1 to TRBJ2-1, with D possibly matching TRBD2 (6 bases). Germline CDR1 WNHNN, CDR2 SYGVQD (reference sequence). This CDR3 is built from 15 residues. The V and J ends lost 5 bases and 5 bases respectively, with 16 bases between them.